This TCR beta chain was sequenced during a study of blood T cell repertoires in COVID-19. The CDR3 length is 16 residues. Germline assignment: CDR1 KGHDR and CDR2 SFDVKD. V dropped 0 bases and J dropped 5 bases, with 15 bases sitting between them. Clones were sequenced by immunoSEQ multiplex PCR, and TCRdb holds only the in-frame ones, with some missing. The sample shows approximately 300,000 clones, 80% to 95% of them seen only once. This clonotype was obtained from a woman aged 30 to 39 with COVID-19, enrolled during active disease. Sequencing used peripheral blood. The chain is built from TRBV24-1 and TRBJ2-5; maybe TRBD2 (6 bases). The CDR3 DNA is TGTGCCACCAGTGATTTGCAATTTGGAGGGAGGGAGACCCAGTACTTC. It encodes CATSDLQFGGRETQYF.